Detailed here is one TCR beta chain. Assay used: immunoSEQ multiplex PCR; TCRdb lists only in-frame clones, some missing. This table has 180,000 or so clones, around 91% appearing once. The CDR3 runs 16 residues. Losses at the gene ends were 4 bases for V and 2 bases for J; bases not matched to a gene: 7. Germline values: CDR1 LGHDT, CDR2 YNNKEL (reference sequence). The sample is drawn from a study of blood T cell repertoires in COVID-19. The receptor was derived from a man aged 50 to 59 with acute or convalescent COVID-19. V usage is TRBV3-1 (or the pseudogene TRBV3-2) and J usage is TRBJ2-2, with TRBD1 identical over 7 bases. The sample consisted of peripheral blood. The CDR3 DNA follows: TGTGCCAGCAGCCTCGGACAGGTCCCTAACACCGGGGAGCTGTTTTTT. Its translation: CASSLGQVPNTGELFF.